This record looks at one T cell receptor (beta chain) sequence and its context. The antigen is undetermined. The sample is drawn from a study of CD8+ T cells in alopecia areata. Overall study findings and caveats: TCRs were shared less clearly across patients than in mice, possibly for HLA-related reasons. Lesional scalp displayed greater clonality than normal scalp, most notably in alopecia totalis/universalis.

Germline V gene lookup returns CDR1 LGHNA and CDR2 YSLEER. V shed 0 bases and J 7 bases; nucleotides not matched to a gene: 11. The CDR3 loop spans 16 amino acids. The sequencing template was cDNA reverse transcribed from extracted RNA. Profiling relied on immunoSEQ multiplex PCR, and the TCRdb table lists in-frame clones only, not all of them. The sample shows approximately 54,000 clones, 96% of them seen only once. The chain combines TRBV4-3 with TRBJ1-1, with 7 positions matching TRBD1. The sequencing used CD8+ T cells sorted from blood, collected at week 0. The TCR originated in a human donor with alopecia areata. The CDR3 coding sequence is TGCGCCAGCAGCCAAGAAAGGGACCCCAGGGGGAGTGAAGCTTTCTTT. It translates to CASSQERDPRGSEAFF.